Here is one TCR beta chain with its context. Its antigen is undetermined. This sample is part of a study of cytomegalovirus exposure and HLA in healthy donors. The study, taken as a whole, reports: A later analysis found TCR association rates differed by HLA locus, highest for DRB1 and lowest for HLA-C. About 87% or about 30% of the time was how often most TCR beta V segments were productive, according to an earlier analysis. An assumption of roughly uniform sequencing depth across donors underlay the presence/absence analyses. In a later analysis, productive TCRs from donors in an Asian-associated ancestry cluster reportedly carried fewer N-insertions than the cohort mean.

From germline, CDR1 is SGHTA and CDR2 FQGTGA. V dropped 2 bases and J dropped 2 bases, with 17 bases sitting between them. The CDR3 runs 17 residues. PCR involved 60 Vbeta and 13 Jbeta primers. Here immunoSEQ multiplex PCR was the method, and the copy in TCRdb shows in-frame clones only, minus some. The table lists about 110,000 clones, about 76% of them singletons. Sequenced: PBMCs. The clonotype comes from a woman aged 50 to 60 in good health and CMV-seropositive. The chain recombines TRBV7-3 with TRBJ2-3; a weak D match, TRBD2 (6 bases). The CDR3 loop is CASSLLPRGRTTDTQYF. In DNA, the CDR3 is TGTGCCAGCAGCTTATTACCCCGGGGGAGGACCACAGATACGCAGTATTTT.